These T cell receptor beta chains were read from a single sample in a study of CD8 T cells in ankylosing spondylitis. MiXCR, run by TCRdb on the 5' RACE reads, gives a single entry per CDR3 protein. In the table there are a few hundred thousand distinct CDR3 sequences, around 21% of which are singletons. Material: blood, either unsorted or a sorted T cell fraction (not recorded which). The receptors here all came from a female donor with ankylosing spondylitis or in good health (not recorded which). Each CDR3 is given with its conserved first and last residue. Fields, in order: clone size, V gene, J gene, D gene, CDR3 DNA, CDR3 protein. A D gene is named only where the DNA matches it firmly. Size tells how often a clone was seen (once, few, many) or the class of an expanded clone, and some rows leave it out.

few,TRBV18,TRBJ2-1,TRBD2,TGTGCCAGCTCACCGGGACTAGCTCACAATGAGCAGTTCTTC,CASSPGLAHNEQFF
few,TRBV7-2,TRBJ1-1,.,TGTGCCAGCAGCTTAGCGAATCGACCGCATGAAGCTTTCTTT,CASSLANRPHEAFF
many,TRBV18,TRBJ2-7,.,TGTGCCAGCTCACCAATCCGGGACTCCTACGAGCAGTACTTC,CASSPIRDSYEQYF
.,TRBV4-2,TRBJ1-1,.,TGTGCCAGCAGCCGGCGACTTTTGGAGAACACTGAAGCTTTCTTT,CASSRRLLENTEAFF
.,TRBV15,TRBJ1-2,.,TGTGCCACCAGCGGCCTTGGCAGCTCATATGGCTACACCTTC,CATSGLGSSYGYTF
few,TRBV12-3/TRBV12-4,TRBJ2-1,TRBD2,TGTGCCAGCAGTTTAGTACTAGCGGCCTCCAATGAGCAGTTCTTC,CASSLVLAASNEQFF
.,TRBV7-9,TRBJ2-1,.,TGTGCCAGCAGCGAACGCTCGGGGACTTCAGCCTACAATGAGCAGTTCTTC,CASSERSGTSAYNEQFF
few,TRBV5-1,TRBJ1-6,.,TGCGCCAGCAGCCCGGGCGTCGGAAGCTATAATTCACCCCTCCACTTT,CASSPGVGSYNSPLHF
.,TRBV29-1,TRBJ2-5,TRBD1,TGCAGCGTAGACAGGGCAGGTGGGCGGCCTGGCGAGACCCAGTACTTC,CSVDRAGGRPGETQYF
many,TRBV7-9,TRBJ1-1,.,TGTGCCAGCAGCTTAGAGGGGTTCACTGAAGCTTTCTTT,CASSLEGFTEAFF
.,TRBV20-1,TRBJ2-3,.,TGCAGTGCTAGGGAACCTAGCACAGATACGCAGTATTTT,CSAREPSTDTQYF
.,TRBV20-1,TRBJ2-1,TRBD2,TGCAGTGCTAGTAGGGCTAGCGGGAGGGGTGAGCAGTTCTTC,CSASRASGRGEQFF
few,TRBV20-1,TRBJ2-4,.,TGCAGTGCTAGATCAAGACTAGGGGAAAACATTCAGTACTTC,CSARSRLGENIQYF
few,TRBV2,TRBJ2-1,.,TGTGCCAGCAGTGAGGGGGCGAGTCTTTTAGATGAGCAGTTCTTC,CASSEGASLLDEQFF
few,TRBV20-1,TRBJ2-1,TRBD2,TGCAGTGCTAGGGTGGGGCTAGCGGGCCACAATGAGCAGTTCTTC,CSARVGLAGHNEQFF
many,TRBV6-1,TRBJ1-2,TRBD1,TGTGCCAGCAGTCCCCTGCTGGGACAGGGGTCGCGAGGCTACACCTTC,CASSPLLGQGSRGYTF
.,TRBV10-3,TRBJ1-4,.,TGTGCCATCAGTGAGTCGATCACAGTGGGGGATGAAAAACTGTTTTTT,CAISESITVGDEKLFF
few,TRBV6-1,TRBJ1-1,.,TGTGCCAGCAGTGCCGGGGTTAGGGGGACTGAAGCTTTCTTT,CASSAGVRGTEAFF
few,TRBV12-3/TRBV12-4,TRBJ1-4,.,TGTGCCAGCAGCTCCTCGGGGTTCAGCGGGGGAAAACTGTTTTTT,CASSSSGFSGGKLFF
.,TRBV4-3,TRBJ2-3,TRBD1,TGCGCCAGCAGCCAACAGGGGGCGTTAGATACGCAGTATTTT,CASSQQGALDTQYF
.,TRBV5-1,TRBJ2-7,.,TGCGCCAGCAGCTTGACTCCCGCCGCCGAGCAGTACTTC,CASSLTPAAEQYF
.,TRBV7-9,TRBJ2-7,.,TGTGCCAGCAGCTTAGCGGAGGGGCGCTACGAGCAGTACTTC,CASSLAEGRYEQYF
.,TRBV20-1,TRBJ1-5,TRBD1,TGCAGTGCAGGGGACAGAAATCAGCCCCAGCATTTT,CSAGDRNQPQHF
.,TRBV4-3,TRBJ2-7,TRBD2,TGCGCCAGCAGCCAGTTGGCGGGAGTCGGCTACGAGCAGTACTTC,CASSQLAGVGYEQYF
.,TRBV6-1,TRBJ2-7,TRBD1,TGTGCCAGCAGGCGGACAGGGGGCGACGAGCAGTACTTC,CASRRTGGDEQYF
few,TRBV3-1,TRBJ2-2,.,TGTGCCAGCACCTCAAGGCTATTCAATACCGGGGAGCTGTTTTTT,CASTSRLFNTGELFF
few,TRBV29-1,TRBJ2-1,TRBD1,TGCAGCGCTGCTAGGGGGCACCTATACAATGAGCAGTTCTTC,CSAARGHLYNEQFF
.,TRBV6-2/TRBV6-3,TRBJ2-2,.,TGTACCACAGGCTCCGAGAATACCGGGGAGCTGTTTTTT,CTTGSENTGELFF
.,TRBV20-1,TRBJ2-5,.,TGCAGTGCTAGAGTACGGGGGAGTAGAGAGACCCAGTACTTC,CSARVRGSRETQYF
.,TRBV9,TRBJ2-5,.,TGTGCCAGCAGCGTAGAAGTAGGGAGGTGGGAGACCCAGTACTTC,CASSVEVGRWETQYF
.,TRBV12-3/TRBV12-4,TRBJ1-2,.,TGTGCCAGCAGTTTTTTGAGGGACGATGGCTACACCTTC,CASSFLRDDGYTF
few,TRBV11-3,TRBJ2-1,.,TGTGCCAGCAGTTTAGGATACGGGAGCTCCTACAATGAGCAGTTCTTC,CASSLGYGSSYNEQFF
.,TRBV11-3,TRBJ2-1,.,TGTGCCAGCAGCTTAGATGCGCTGGTATACAATGAGCAGTTCTTC,CASSLDALVYNEQFF
few,TRBV20-1,TRBJ1-5,TRBD1,TGCAGTGCTAGAGACAGGGGGCTTTTACATAGCAATCAGCCCCAGCATTTT,CSARDRGLLHSNQPQHF
.,TRBV20-1,TRBJ2-5,.,TGCAGTGCTAGAGAGGGGAAGGAGACCCAGTACTTC,CSAREGKETQYF
.,TRBV5-6,TRBJ2-3,.,TGTGCCAGCAGCTCCACCTACTTTTCGGGCACAGATACGCAGTATTTT,CASSSTYFSGTDTQYF
few,TRBV10-3,TRBJ1-3,.,TGTGCCATCGCAAGTCGGGACGGAAACACCATATATTTT,CAIASRDGNTIYF
.,TRBV14,TRBJ2-1,TRBD2,TGTGCCAGCAGCTCTTTTCCTAGCGGAGTGTACAATGAGCAGTTCTTC,CASSSFPSGVYNEQFF
many,TRBV20-1,TRBJ2-1,.,TGCAGTGCTAGATCCTTCGGGAATGAGCAGTTCTTC,CSARSFGNEQFF
.,TRBV6-2/TRBV6-3,TRBJ2-1,TRBD2,TGTGCCAGCAGTTACGGACTAGCGGCAGGGAAGCAGTTCTTC,CASSYGLAAGKQFF
once,TRBV9,TRBJ2-1,TRBD2,TGTGCCAGCAGCGTAGCCCCGACTAGCCCAATTGTCAATGAGCAGTTCTTC,CASSVAPTSPIVNEQFF
.,TRBV5-1,TRBJ1-1,TRBD1,TGCGCCAGCAGCGCCGGGACAGGGAACACTGAAGCTTTCTTT,CASSAGTGNTEAFF
few,TRBV28,TRBJ1-2,.,TGTGCCAGCAGTCTACAGGAGTTATATGGCTACACCTTC,CASSLQELYGYTF
.,TRBV29-1,TRBJ2-1,TRBD2,TGCAGCGGGGGGGGTAGCTTTTCGATCTCCTACAATGAGCAGTTCTTC,CSGGGSFSISYNEQFF
few,TRBV29-1,TRBJ2-6,.,TGCAGCGCTCGGGACACGGGCTCTGGGGCCAACGTCCTGACTTTC,CSARDTGSGANVLTF
.,TRBV20-1,TRBJ2-1,TRBD2,TGCAGTGCTAGTACATGGTTGGCGGGAGCAGGGAATGAGCAGTTCTTC,CSASTWLAGAGNEQFF
.,TRBV7-6,TRBJ2-1,.,TGTGCCAGCAGCGCCGTCAGCTCCTACAATGAGCAGTTCTTC,CASSAVSSYNEQFF
.,TRBV20-1,TRBJ2-7,.,TGCAGTGCTAGAGCCCTCCCCTACGAGCAGTACTTC,CSARALPYEQYF
.,TRBV6-1,TRBJ2-1,.,TGTGCCACCAGTGAAGTCGCTAGTGACTACAATGAGCAGTTCTTC,CATSEVASDYNEQFF
few,TRBV9,TRBJ2-2,.,TGTGCCAGCAGCGCCGAGGTGGCGGGGCCCGGGGAGCTGTTTTTT,CASSAEVAGPGELFF
few,TRBV6-1,TRBJ2-5,TRBD1,TGTGCCAGCAGTCGGACAGGGAGCGAGACCCAGTACTTC,CASSRTGSETQYF
few,TRBV6-2/TRBV6-3,TRBJ2-1,.,TGTGCCAGCAGTTACTCGGGTGAGCAGTTCTTC,CASSYSGEQFF
.,TRBV7-8,TRBJ2-1,.,TGTGCCAGCAGCTTAGGAAGGTTCAGCTCCTACAATGAGCAGTTCTTC,CASSLGRFSSYNEQFF